Detailed here is one T cell receptor beta chain. What it binds is unknown. For each subset, genomic DNA was distributed in equal portions over several immunoSEQ plates. Produced via immunoSEQ multiplex PCR; TCRdb's table is partial and in-frame only. The data show millions of clones, approximately 94% seen once. The sample is drawn from a study of shared clonotypes between healthy human individuals. Study in general: CD8 memory received one plate per donor, CD8 naive two, CD4 memory three and CD4 naive three.

The naive CD8 subset, CD45RO-negative cells positively selected for CCR7, excluded terminally differentiated effector memory CD45RA+ cells. Healthy adults negative for HIV, lacking recent acute infections or vaccinations, served as donors. General study findings and limits: Specimens sampled were limited to blood, with tissue repertoires likely differing.

The length of the CDR3 is 15 residues. The V and J ends lost 4 bases and 5 bases, in that order; junction bases with no gene match: 8. Germline V gives CDR1 SGHRS, CDR2 YFSETQ. This chain uses TRBV5-1 with TRBJ2-3, with TRBD1 matching 9 bases. The clonotype comes from a man aged 18 to 30 in good health. Sequences were obtained from naive CD8+ T cells sorted from blood. The chain's CDR3 is CASSISGTGIDTQYF. DNA for the CDR3: TGCGCCAGCAGCATATCCGGGACAGGGATAGATACGCAGTATTTT.